Sequencing of this T cell receptor (beta chain) was carried out in a study of T cells after yellow fever vaccination. TCRdb ran MiXCR on the 5' RACE reads and lists one entry per CDR3 protein. This sample yields roughly 99,000 distinct CDR3 sequences, of which about 6% are seen a single time; about two fifths belongs to the top ten. Study conclusions and caveats: Subsequent booster samples again held most clones from primary vaccination (around 96% CD4, 88% CD8).

This clonotype has a count of ten or more. Its antigen is currently unknown. Looked up from germline, CDR1 is SGHDT and CDR2 is YYEEEE. Trimming removed 0 bases from V and 5 bases from J, with 6 bases in between. The CDR3 loop spans 12 amino acids. The genes are TRBV5-6 and TRBJ2-7; no clear D gene. This receptor was obtained from a man aged 18-30 years who received the YFV17D yellow fever vaccine. Specimen: CD8+ T cells sorted from PBMCs, collected 10 days after the yellow fever booster vaccination. The chain's CDR3 is CASSLGGHEQYV. DNA of the CDR3: TGTGCCAGCAGCTTGGGAGGACACGAGCAGTACGTC.